This T cell receptor (beta chain) is from a study of tumor-infiltrating lymphocytes in primary liver carcinoma. Whole-study context: There were roughly 3.65 to 7.13 million productive TCRbeta reads per sample, a yield similar across tissue types.

The authors made TCR beta cDNA from about 500 ng total RNA with a constant-region primer. Three nested multiplex PCR rounds of slightly modified ARM-PCR generated TCR beta libraries. Running 9 to 11 cycles apiece, the first two PCR rounds relied on TRBV1-TRBV30 forward primers together with a C-beta reverse primer. TCRdb redid the calling of the multiplex PCR reads with MiXCR, one entry per CDR3 protein. The sample records about 120,000 distinct CDR3 sequences, 65% to 75% being singletons. Worth noting for this clonotype: Its specificity is unknown.

Both RNA and DNA were isolated together from approximately 20-30 mg of bulk tissue that had not been sorted. The V segment lost 7 bases and the J segment 5 bases; nucleotides outside the gene matches: 12. The germline gives CDR1 SGHDT, CDR2 YYEEEE. The CDR3 is 15 amino acids. Study-level findings and limits: Overlap between tumor regions exceeded overlap of tumor with adjacent tissue or blood.

This chain links TRBV5-6 with TRBJ2-5, with 9 bases identical to TRBD1. This TCR was sampled from a woman in her sixties with primary liver carcinoma and hepatitis B virus infection. What was sequenced was tumor-adjacent normal liver tissue. The CDR3 is CASCSIQGAVETQYF. The CDR3 DNA reads TGTGCCAGCTGCTCGATACAGGGGGCGGTGGAGACCCAGTACTTC.